One and the same sample provided the 32 T cell receptor beta chains below, sequenced in a study of OX40 agonist ivuxolimab in advanced cancers. Assay: immunoSEQ multiplex PCR; the TCRdb copy retains only in-frame clones and omits some. The table lists 65,000 to 85,000 clones, about nine tenths of them singletons. Sample: CD4+ or CD8+ T cells sorted from blood, taken in a trial of the OX40 agonist ivuxolimab. The receptors come from an adult with an advanced solid tumor such as melanoma, head and neck, liver or kidney cancer.

The gene calls are TRBV12-5 and TRBJ2-2; possible D gene TRBD1, 5 bases. Trimming stripped 4 bases from V and 0 bases from J, with 18 bases between. The CDR3 sequence is 18 residues long. Per the germline V gene, CDR1 is LGHNT and CDR2 is FRNRAP. In DNA, the CDR3 is TGTGCTAGTGGTTCATCTTACCCCCGGACATCGAACACCGGGGAGCTGTTTTTT. It is translated as CASGSSYPRTSNTGELFF.

This chain joins TRBV11-2 and TRBJ1-1; D ambiguous. The CDR3 contains 14 residues. Trimming left V 5 bases short and J 1 base short, with 11 bases between. Germline CDR1 and CDR2: SGHAT and FQNNGV. CDR3 loop: CASSLKPSNTEAFF. DNA for the CDR3: TGTGCCAGCAGCCTTAAACCCTCGAACACTGAAGCTTTCTTT.

This chain joins TRBV19 and TRBJ1-4; D call uncertain. Looked up from germline, CDR1 is LNHDA and CDR2 is SQIVND (reference sequence). This CDR3 has 17 residues. Trimming took off 0 bases at V and 3 bases at J, with 14 bases between the two ends. For the CDR3, the DNA is TGTGCCAGTAGTATAGATCCGTCCCGGGGAGCTAATGAAAAACTGTTTTTT. This codes for CASSIDPSRGANEKLFF.

V and J are TRBV15 and TRBJ1-2; tentatively, D is TRBD1 (5 bases). V shed 0 bases and J shed 10 bases, with 18 bases lying between them. Germline CDR1 reads LNHNV; CDR2 reads YYDKDF (reference sequence). This CDR3 contains 15 residues. The CDR3 loop reads CATSRDEWGSVYYTF. The CDR3 DNA is TGTGCCACCAGCAGAGATGAGTGGGGGTCAGTGTACTACACCTTC.

The rearrangement links TRBV9 to TRBJ1-1; 10 positions agree with TRBD1. Germline-derived CDR1 and CDR2 are SGDLS and YYNGEE. The CDR3 contains 14 residues. V lost 3 bases and J lost 3; bases outside the gene matches: 2. In nucleotides, the CDR3 is TGTGCCAGCAGCGGAGGGACAGGGGACACTGAAGCTTTCTTT. It translates to CASSGGTGDTEAFF.

The rearrangement uses TRBV18 and TRBJ1-1; TRBD1 is a possible D gene (5 bases). The CDR3 has 13 amino acids. Germline lookup yields CDR1 KGHSH and CDR2 LQKENI. Between the trimmed V and J ends, which lost 4 bases and 3 bases, there was a span of 9 bases. CDR3 nucleotide sequence: TGTGCCAGCTCACGGGACTTGGACACTGAAGCTTTCTTT. It translates to CASSRDLDTEAFF.

This clone occurred once. The chain couples TRBV18 to TRBJ2-5; 7 bases match TRBD1. The J call could be wrong; TRBJ2-7 is a better fit for the DNA end. Germline loops: CDR1 KGHSH, CDR2 LQKENI. This CDR3 has 14 residues. The CDR3 DNA reads TGTGCCAGCTCACCACCGTCGGACAGGTACGAGCAGTACTTC. Residues: CASSPPSDRYEQYF.

This chain joins TRBV6-1 and TRBJ2-5; no firm D call. The DNA end favors TRBJ2-7, so the J call may be wrong. The CDR3 is 15 amino acids. Germline V gene lookup returns CDR1 MNHNS and CDR2 SASEGT. CDR3 protein: CASKPSGPSYYEQYF. The CDR3 DNA reads TGTGCCAGCAAACCCAGTGGCCCAAGTTACTACGAGCAGTACTTC.

The J gene is TRBJ2-6, the V gene TRBV5-1; no clear D gene. Trimming took off 2 bases at V and 3 bases at J, with 6 bases between the two ends. Germline V gene sequence: CDR1 SGHRS, CDR2 YFSETQ. This CDR3 spans 14 amino acids. CDR3 sequence reads: CASSFLGGANVLTF. The CDR3 coding sequence is TGCGCCAGCAGCTTCCTGGGTGGGGCCAACGTCCTGACTTTC.

The V call is TRBV27, the J call TRBJ2-7; 7 bases match TRBD2. Germline trimming cut 10 bases from V and 1 base from J; bases unmatched to any gene: 13. Germline lookup yields CDR1 MNHEY and CDR2 SMNVEV (reference sequence). The CDR3 spans 15 residues. CDR3 sequence reads: CATSSGGSGSYEQYF. Here the CDR3 DNA reads TGTGCCACCTCCTCTGGCGGGAGCGGGTCCTACGAGCAGTACTTC.

The CDR3: CASRSAGIQETQYF. In DNA, the CDR3 is TGCGCCAGCAGGTCGGCGGGAATACAAGAGACCCAGTACTTC. The rearrangement uses TRBV5-1 and TRBJ2-5; TRBD2 is a possible D gene (6 bases). This CDR3 is built from 14 residues. Germline CDR1 is SGHRS and CDR2 is YFSETQ. V lost 5 bases, J lost 2 bases, and 13 bases lay in between.

This clone was seen just once. This rearrangement joins TRBV7-9 to TRBJ1-4, with D possibly being TRBD1 (6 bases). Per the germline V gene, CDR1 is SEHNR and CDR2 is FQNEAQ (reference sequence). This CDR3 comprises 12 residues. V was shortened by 7 bases and J by 7 bases, with 10 bases between the two germline ends. CDR3 region: CASIGGGEKLFF. The DNA of the CDR3 is TGTGCCAGCATAGGAGGGGGTGAAAAACTGTTTTTT. Full variable domain (missing parts from reference TRBV7-9 and TRBJ1-4): DTGVSQNPRHKITKRGQNVTFRCDPISEHNRLYWYRQTLGQGPEFLTYFQNEAQLEKSRLLSDRFSAERPKGSFSTLEIQRTEQGDSAMYLCASIGGGEKLFFGSGTQLSVL.

The chain carries TRBV5-4 and TRBJ2-7; 11 nucleotides align to TRBD2. From germline, CDR1 is SGHNT and CDR2 YYREEE (reference sequence). This CDR3 has 15 residues. Germline trimming cut 4 bases from V and 0 bases from J; bases unmatched to any gene: 3. CDR3 in DNA: TGTGCCAGCAGCCAGACTAGCGGGAACTCCTACGAGCAGTACTTC. Its protein product is CASSQTSGNSYEQYF. Full variable domain (remainder filled in from reference TRBV5-4 and TRBJ2-7): ETGVTQSPTHLIKTRGQQVTLRCSSQSGHNTVSWYQQALGQGPQFIFQYYREEENGRGNFPPRFSGLQFPNYSSELNVNALELDDSALYLCASSQTSGNSYEQYFGPGTRLTVT.

V and J are TRBV11-3 and TRBJ1-2, with D uncertain. The V end lost 0 bases, the J end lost 6 bases, and 11 bases lay between the germline ends. The CDR3 is made up of 14 amino acids. Germline V gene data show CDR1 as SGHNT and CDR2 as YENEEA. DNA of the CDR3: TGTGCCAGCAGCTTAGATGGAGACTCTCATGGCTACACCTTC. It is translated as CASSLDGDSHGYTF.

The V gene is TRBV29-1, the J gene TRBJ2-7, with 7 bases aligning to TRBD2. This CDR3 spans 12 amino acids. V shed 2 bases and J 5 bases; nucleotides not matched to a gene: 3. Germline assignment: CDR1 SQVTM and CDR2 ANQGSEA. This CDR3 is CSVESGTDEQYF. CDR3 nucleotides: TGCAGCGTTGAAAGCGGGACCGACGAGCAGTACTTC.

The chain joins TRBV25-1 to TRBJ2-7; no clear D gene. The CDR3 consists of 11 residues. V lost 4 bases and J 3 bases, leaving 4 bases between the germline ends. Germline values: CDR1 MGHDK, CDR2 SYGVNS. The CDR3 here is CASSGIYEQYF. The DNA of the CDR3 is TGTGCCAGCAGTGGAATCTACGAGCAGTACTTC.

CDR3 in amino acids: CSAILINEQFF. CDR3 DNA sequence: TGCAGTGCTATACTCATCAATGAGCAGTTCTTC. The chain is built from TRBV20-1 and TRBJ2-1, with D hard to call. The germline V and J ends were trimmed by 4 bases and 6 bases, with 7 bases remaining between them. Germline V gene lookup returns CDR1 DFQATT and CDR2 SNEGSKA (reference sequence). This CDR3 has 11 residues.

The V and J genes are TRBV2 and TRBJ1-2; 12 bases agree with TRBD1. This CDR3 has 15 residues. Trimming took 1 base from V and 4 from J; bases not matched to a gene: 1. The germline V gene has CDR1 SNHLY and CDR2 FYNNEI. CDR3 amino acids: CASSEVGQGAYGYTF. The CDR3 region has the DNA TGTGCCAGCAGTGAAGTGGGACAGGGGGCCTATGGCTACACCTTC.

V usage is TRBV5-1 and J usage is TRBJ1-2; 7 nucleotides match TRBD1. The germline CDR1 and CDR2 sequences are SGHRS and YFSETQ. The V gene end was trimmed by 4 bases and the J gene end by 4 bases; junction bases not matched to a gene: 4. The CDR3 spans 13 residues. Written as DNA, the CDR3 is TGCGCCAGCAGCCCGGGACAGAGCTATGGCTACACCTTC. Its translation is CASSPGQSYGYTF.

The CDR3 nucleotides are TGTGCCAGCAAAGGGGGGTGGGACACTGAAGCTTTCTTT. It is translated as CASKGGWDTEAFF. J is TRBJ1-1 and V is TRBV6-5; TRBD1 might be the D (6 bases). Germline V gene data show CDR1 as MNHEY and CDR2 as SVGAGI. Trimming took 7 bases from V and 3 from J, leaving 12 bases between them. The length of the CDR3 is 13 residues.

This clone was counted a single time. This chain links TRBV5-1 with TRBJ2-1; perhaps TRBD2 as D (6 bases). Germline lookup yields CDR1 SGHRS and CDR2 YFSETQ. V lost 3 bases and J 7 bases, leaving 20 bases between the germline ends. CDR3 length: 16 residues. As DNA, the CDR3 is TGCGCCAGCAGCTGGGGGGACCACGGTAAGAGAAATGAGCAGTTCTTC. Translation gives CASSWGDHGKRNEQFF. The full variable domain, in which reference TRBV5-1 and TRBJ2-1 provide the parts outside the CDR3, is KAGVTQTPRYLIKTRGQQVTLSCSPISGHRSVSWYQQTPGQGLQFLFEYFSETQRNKGNFPGRFSGRQFSNSRSEMNVSTLELGDSALYLCASSWGDHGKRNEQFFGPGTRLTVL.

This chain links TRBV5-1 with TRBJ2-5, with 10 bases identical to TRBD1. There are 16 residues in the CDR3. The V gene end was trimmed by 0 bases and the J gene end by 2 bases; junction bases not matched to a gene: 4. Germline V gene sequence: CDR1 SGHRS, CDR2 YFSETQ. Here the CDR3 DNA reads TGCGCCAGCAGCTTGGGACAGGGGGCTGGACAAGAGACCCAGTACTTC. This codes for CASSLGQGAGQETQYF.

The genes are TRBV5-1 and TRBJ2-3; TRBD2 matches 14 bases. Per the germline V gene, CDR1 is SGHRS and CDR2 is YFSETQ. The CDR3 runs to 17 residues. V dropped 7 bases and J dropped 7; count of bases not matched to a gene: 14. The CDR3 DNA sequence: TGCGCCAGCCAAACGAGGACTAGCGGGGGGTTAATGTATACGCAGTATTTT. Translating gives CASQTRTSGGLMYTQYF. Full variable domain (rest looked up from reference TRBV5-1 and TRBJ2-3): KAGVTQTPRYLIKTRGQQVTLSCSPISGHRSVSWYQQTPGQGLQFLFEYFSETQRNKGNFPGRFSGRQFSNSRSEMNVSTLELGDSALYLCASQTRTSGGLMYTQYFGPGTRLTVL.

The genes are TRBV5-1 and TRBJ2-7, with D tentatively TRBD1 (5 bases). With 1 base removed from V and 5 bases from J, the gap between germline ends came to 13 bases. The CDR3 has 14 residues. Germline CDR1 and CDR2: SGHRS and YFSETQ. The CDR3 here is CASSLLQGANEQYF. The CDR3 coding sequence is TGCGCCAGCAGCTTGTTGCAGGGTGCGAACGAGCAGTACTTC.

The gene calls are TRBV10-3 and TRBJ1-4; 7 bases match TRBD1. The V gene end was trimmed by 0 bases and the J gene end by 3 bases; junction bases not matched to a gene: 4. Per the germline V gene, CDR1 is ENHRY and CDR2 is SYGVKD. The CDR3 is 16 amino acids. The CDR3 loop is CAISESNQGANEKLFF. The CDR3 bases are TGTGCCATCAGTGAGTCGAACCAGGGGGCTAATGAAAAACTGTTTTTT.

The chain combines TRBV19 with TRBJ2-2; 10 nucleotides match TRBD1. Germline-derived CDR1 and CDR2 are LNHDA and SQIVND (reference sequence). The CDR3 extends over 14 amino acids. V lost 6 bases to trimming and J lost 4 bases; unmatched junction nucleotides: 2. The CDR3 loop reads CASRGQGGTGELFF. The CDR3 DNA sequence: TGTGCCAGTAGAGGACAGGGGGGCACCGGGGAGCTGTTTTTT.

The chain employs TRBV9 and TRBJ2-1; D could derive from TRBD1 or TRBD2 (5 bases each). The CDR3 is 15 amino acids. Germline CDR1 is SGDLS and CDR2 is YYNGEE. Trimming left V 2 bases short and J 7 bases short, with 16 bases between. The CDR3 spells CASSVGTGTRNEQFF. The CDR3 DNA is TGTGCCAGCAGCGTGGGGACCGGAACGAGGAATGAGCAGTTCTTC.

J is TRBJ2-1 and V is TRBV19; 8 bases match TRBD2. Trimming took 4 bases from V and 7 from J; bases not matched to a gene: 3. Germline CDR1 and CDR2: LNHDA and SQIVND (reference sequence). The CDR3 consists of 13 residues. The CDR3 spells CASSTSGGNEQFF. CDR3 DNA sequence: TGTGCCAGTAGTACTTCGGGAGGGAATGAGCAGTTCTTC.

CDR3 protein: CASSMVAEGTEAFF. For the CDR3, the DNA is TGTGCCAGTAGTATGGTAGCCGAGGGGACTGAAGCTTTCTTT. The chain combines TRBV19 with TRBJ1-1, with D tentatively TRBD1 (5 bases). Trimming left V 3 bases short and J 5 bases short, with 13 bases between. Germline V CDR1 and CDR2: LNHDA, SQIVND (reference sequence). There are 14 residues in the CDR3.

This clone has only one observation. The rearrangement uses TRBV7-6 and TRBJ1-1; 7 bases match TRBD1. V lost 6 bases, J lost 3 bases, and 13 bases stayed unmatched. The CDR3 totals 16 residues. CDR1 SGHVS and CDR2 FNYEAQ come from the germline V gene. The CDR3 here is CASRQAKQGSDTEAFF. In nucleotides, the CDR3 is TGTGCCAGCAGACAGGCAAAACAGGGGTCCGACACTGAAGCTTTCTTT.

The V and J genes are TRBV5-4 and TRBJ2-5; no firm D call. The V end was cut by 2 bases, the J end by 1 base, with 6 bases between. The CDR3 covers 13 residues. Germline loops: CDR1 SGHNT, CDR2 YYREEE (reference sequence). CDR3 nucleotide sequence: TGTGCCAGCAGCTTATTCACCCAAGAGACCCAGTACTTC. Amino acids: CASSLFTQETQYF.

The count of this clone is one. The chain couples TRBV25-1 to TRBJ1-4; TRBD1 is a possible D gene (5 bases). The CDR3 contains 14 residues. V was shortened by 7 bases and J by 4 bases, with 13 bases between the two germline ends. CDR1 and CDR2 from the germline V gene are MGHDK and SYGVNS. The CDR3 region has the DNA TGTGCCAGCAACGATGACAGCGGTAATGAAAAACTGTTTTTT. It is translated as CASNDDSGNEKLFF. Based on the CDR3 plus reference TRBV25-1 and TRBJ1-4, the full variable domain is EADIYQTPRYLVIGTGKKITLECSQTMGHDKMYWYQQDPGMELHLIHYSYGVNSTEKGDLSSESTVSRIRTEHFPLTLESARPSHTSQYLCASNDDSGNEKLFFGSGTQLSVL.